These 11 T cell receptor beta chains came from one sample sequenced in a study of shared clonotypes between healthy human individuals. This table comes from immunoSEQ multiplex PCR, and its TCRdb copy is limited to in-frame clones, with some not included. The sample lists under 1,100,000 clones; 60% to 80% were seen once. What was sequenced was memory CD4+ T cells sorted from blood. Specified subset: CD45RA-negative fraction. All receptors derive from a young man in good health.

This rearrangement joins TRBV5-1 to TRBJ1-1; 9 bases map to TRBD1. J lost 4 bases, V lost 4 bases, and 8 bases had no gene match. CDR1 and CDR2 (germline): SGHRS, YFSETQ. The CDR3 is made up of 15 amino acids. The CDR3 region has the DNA TGCGCCAGCAGCCGTACAGGGGGCACCGGCACTGAAGCTTTCTTT. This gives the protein CASSRTGGTGTEAFF.

The CDR3 region is CASTSGRGNTEAFF. In DNA, the CDR3 is TGCGCCAGCACCTCGGGCAGGGGGAACACTGAAGCTTTCTTT. The chain is built from TRBV5-1 and TRBJ1-1; D perhaps matches TRBD1 (6 bases). CDR1 and CDR2 from the germline V gene are SGHRS and YFSETQ. CDR3 length: 14 residues. V was trimmed by 6 bases and J by 1 base, leaving 13 bases between them.

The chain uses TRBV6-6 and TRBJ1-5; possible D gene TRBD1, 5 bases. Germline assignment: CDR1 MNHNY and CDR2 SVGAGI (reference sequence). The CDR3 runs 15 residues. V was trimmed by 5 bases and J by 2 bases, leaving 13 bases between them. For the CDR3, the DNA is TGTGCCAGCAGTCCATCCGGGACTCGCAATCAGCCCCAGCATTTT. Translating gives CASSPSGTRNQPQHF.

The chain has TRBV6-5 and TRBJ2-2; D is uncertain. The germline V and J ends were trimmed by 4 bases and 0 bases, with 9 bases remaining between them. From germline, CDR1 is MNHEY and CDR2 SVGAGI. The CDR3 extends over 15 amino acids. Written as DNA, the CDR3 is TGTGCCAGCAGTTGGACGGACGCGAACACCGGGGAGCTGTTTTTT. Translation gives CASSWTDANTGELFF.

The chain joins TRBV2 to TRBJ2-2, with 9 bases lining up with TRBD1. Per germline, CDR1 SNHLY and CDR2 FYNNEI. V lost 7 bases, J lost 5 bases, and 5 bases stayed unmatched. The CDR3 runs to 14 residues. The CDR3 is CASNTGGRTGELFF. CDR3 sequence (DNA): TGTGCCAGCAATACAGGGGGCAGGACCGGGGAGCTGTTTTTT.

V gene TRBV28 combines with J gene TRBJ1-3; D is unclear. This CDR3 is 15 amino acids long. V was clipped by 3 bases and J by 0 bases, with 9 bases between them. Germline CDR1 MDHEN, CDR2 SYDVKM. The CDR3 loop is CASSFGGSSGNTIYF. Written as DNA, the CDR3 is TGTGCCAGCAGTTTCGGAGGGAGCTCTGGAAACACCATATATTTT.

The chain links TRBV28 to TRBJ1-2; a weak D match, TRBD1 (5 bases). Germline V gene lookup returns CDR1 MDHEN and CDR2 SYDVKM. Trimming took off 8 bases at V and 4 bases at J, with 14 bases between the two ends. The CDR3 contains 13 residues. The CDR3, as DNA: TGTGCCAGCCTGACCCCAGGGACCTATGGCTACACCTTC. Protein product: CASLTPGTYGYTF.

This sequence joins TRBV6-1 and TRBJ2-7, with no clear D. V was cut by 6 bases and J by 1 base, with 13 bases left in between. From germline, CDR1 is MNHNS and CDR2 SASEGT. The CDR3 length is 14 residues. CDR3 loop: CASSAGFSSYEQYF. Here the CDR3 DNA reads TGTGCCAGCAGCGCCGGGTTCTCATCCTACGAGCAGTACTTC.

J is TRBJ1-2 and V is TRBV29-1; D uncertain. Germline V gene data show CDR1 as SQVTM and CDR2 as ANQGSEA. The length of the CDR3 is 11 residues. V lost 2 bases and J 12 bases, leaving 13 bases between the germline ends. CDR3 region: CSVESPEGHTF. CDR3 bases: TGCAGCGTTGAAAGTCCCGAGGGCCACACCTTC.

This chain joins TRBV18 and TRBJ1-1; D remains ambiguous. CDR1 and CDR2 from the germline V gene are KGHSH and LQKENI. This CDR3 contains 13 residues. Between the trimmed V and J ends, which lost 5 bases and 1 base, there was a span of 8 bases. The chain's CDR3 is CASSNNKNTEAFF. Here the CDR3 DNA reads TGTGCCAGCTCAAACAATAAGAACACTGAAGCTTTCTTT.

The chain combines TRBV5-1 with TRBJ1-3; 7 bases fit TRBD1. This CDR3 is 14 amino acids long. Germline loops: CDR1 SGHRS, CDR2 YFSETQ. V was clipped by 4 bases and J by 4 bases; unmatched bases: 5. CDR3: CASSIQGSGNTIYF. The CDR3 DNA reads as TGCGCCAGCAGCATACAGGGGTCCGGAAACACCATATATTTT.